Listed here are 9 T cell receptor beta chains from one sample, sequenced in a study of PD-L1 blockade in urothelial cancer. The table came from immunoSEQ multiplex PCR; TCRdb's copy has only in-frame clones and leaves some out. The repertoire consists of 45,000 to 60,000 clones, with roughly 85% occurring once and the leading ten covering 15% to 17%. Documented time point: pretreatment peripheral blood. Sample: PBMCs, taken around atezolizumab (anti-PD-L1) treatment. The origin of the receptors is an older man with urothelial cancer.

The chain uses TRBV7-2 and TRBJ2-1; 9 bases agree with TRBD1. This CDR3 contains 15 residues. Unmatched junction bases numbered 6, after V lost 5 bases and J lost 4 bases. The germline V gene has CDR1 SGHTA and CDR2 FQGNSA. DNA of the CDR3: TGTGCCAGCAGCCGGACAGGGGAGGTTTACAATGAGCAGTTCTTC. The encoded protein is CASSRTGEVYNEQFF.

This clone has a single count. The V and J genes are TRBV30 and TRBJ2-7; tentative D call: TRBD1 (6 bases). The CDR3 length is 13 residues. Germline V gene sequence: CDR1 GTSNPN, CDR2 SVGIG (reference sequence). V lost 5 bases and J lost 4, with 15 bases in between. CDR3 protein: CAWQNRATYEQYF. The DNA of the CDR3 is TGTGCCTGGCAGAACAGGGCTACGTACGAGCAGTACTTC.

The chain uses TRBV27 and TRBJ2-3; no clear D. From germline, CDR1 is MNHEY and CDR2 SMNVEV (reference sequence). V was pared by 2 bases and J by 1 base, with 7 bases between. The CDR3 length is 14 residues. The CDR3 DNA reads TGTGCCAGCAGTTTAGTCGCGGGCACAGATACGCAGTATTTT. It codes for CASSLVAGTDTQYF.

The V and J genes are TRBV7-3 and TRBJ2-1; 7 bases fit TRBD2. The CDR3 contains 17 residues. V was pared by 1 base and J by 9 bases, with 15 bases of the junction left unmatched. Germline assignment: CDR1 SGHTA and CDR2 FQGTGA. CDR3 sequence: CASSLNGRGIGSIEQFF. In DNA form, the CDR3 reads TGTGCCAGCAGCTTAAATGGGAGGGGAATTGGGTCCATTGAGCAGTTCTTC. Variable domain in full (rest from reference TRBV7-3 and TRBJ2-1): GAGVSQTPSNKVTEKGKYVELRCDPISGHTALYWYRQSLGQGPEFLIYFQGTGAADDSGLPNDRFFAVRPEGSVSTLKIQRTERGDSAVYLCASSLNGRGIGSIEQFFGPGTRLTVL.

This rearrangement joins TRBV9 to TRBJ2-2, with 9 bases matching TRBD1. The ends lost 0 bases at V and 7 bases at J; junction bases unmatched: 7. This CDR3 is 16 amino acids long. CDR1 and CDR2 from the germline V gene are SGDLS and YYNGEE. The CDR3 nucleotides read TGTGCCAGCAGCGTAGGAGTGGGACAGGGAAACGGGGAGCTGTTTTTT. It is translated as CASSVGVGQGNGELFF.

J is TRBJ2-1 and V is TRBV5-1, with 9 nucleotides matching TRBD1. With V trimmed by 6 bases and J by 13 bases, 17 bases remained unmatched. Germline loops: CDR1 SGHRS, CDR2 YFSETQ. This CDR3 comprises 15 residues. The CDR3, as DNA: TGCGCCAGCACCTTCCTAGGACAGGGGTCTAGGGGACAGTTCTTC. It encodes CASTFLGQGSRGQFF.

This chain joins TRBV2 and TRBJ2-1, with D possibly TRBD1 on 5 matching bases. Germline CDR1 reads SNHLY; CDR2 reads FYNNEI. V gave up 5 bases and J gave up 2 bases, with 19 bases separating them. The CDR3 spans 17 residues. CDR3 in DNA: TGTGCCAGCAGTTATCGGACGTACCTGGGGCCCTACAATGAGCAGTTCTTC. This encodes CASSYRTYLGPYNEQFF.

This chain uses TRBV5-4 with TRBJ2-3; 12 positions match TRBD2. CDR1 SGHNT and CDR2 YYREEE come from the germline V gene (reference sequence). The V and J ends lost 1 base and 8 bases, in that order; junction bases with no gene match: 11. CDR3 size: 17 residues. The CDR3 sequence: CASSLFSSGGGARTQYF. The CDR3 DNA is TGTGCCAGCAGCTTGTTCTCTAGCGGGGGGGGAGCTCGTACGCAGTATTTT.

This chain uses TRBV9 with TRBJ2-5; possible D gene TRBD2, 6 bases. The CDR3 consists of 15 residues. The V end lost 6 bases, the J end lost 2 bases, and 17 bases lay between the germline ends. CDR1 is SGDLS, CDR2 YYNGEE, per germline. The CDR3 loop reads CASNTAGRTQETQYF. CDR3 nucleotides: TGTGCCAGCAACACCGCGGGGCGTACTCAAGAGACCCAGTACTTC. Full variable domain (remainder filled in from reference TRBV9 and TRBJ2-5): DSGVTQTPKHLITATGQRVTLRCSPRSGDLSVYWYQQSLDQGLQFLIQYYNGEERAKGNILERFSAQQFPDLHSELNLSSLELGDSALYFCASNTAGRTQETQYFGPGTRLLVL.